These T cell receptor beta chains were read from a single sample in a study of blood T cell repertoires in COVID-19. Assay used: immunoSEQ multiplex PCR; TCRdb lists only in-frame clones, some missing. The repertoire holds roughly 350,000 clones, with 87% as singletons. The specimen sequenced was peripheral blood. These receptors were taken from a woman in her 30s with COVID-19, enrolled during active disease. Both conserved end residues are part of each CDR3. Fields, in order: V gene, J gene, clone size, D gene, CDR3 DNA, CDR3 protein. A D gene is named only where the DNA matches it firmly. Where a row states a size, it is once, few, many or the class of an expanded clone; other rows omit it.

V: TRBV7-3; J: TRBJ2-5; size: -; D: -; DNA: TGTGCCAGCAGCTTAATGCCAGGCCAAGAGACCCAGTACTTC; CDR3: CASSLMPGQETQYF
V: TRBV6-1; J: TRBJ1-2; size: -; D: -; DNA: TGTGCCAGCAGTGAAGAGGCGGGACGTAACTATGGCTACACCTTC; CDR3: CASSEEAGRNYGYTF
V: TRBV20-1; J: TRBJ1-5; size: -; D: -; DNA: TGCAGTGCTAGTTCCAGGGGCGGGCCCCAGCATTTT; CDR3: CSASSRGGPQHF
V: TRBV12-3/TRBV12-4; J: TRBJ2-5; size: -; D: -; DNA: TGTGCCAGCAGACGACTAGAAGAGACCCAGTACTTC; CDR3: CASRRLEETQYF
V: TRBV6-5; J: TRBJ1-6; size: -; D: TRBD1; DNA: TGTGCCAGCAGGTCGGGGACAGGCCTTCCACCCCTCCACTTT; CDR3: CASRSGTGLPPLHF
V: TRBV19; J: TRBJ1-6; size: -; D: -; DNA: TGTGCCAGTAGTCCCTCGGGGGGCTATAATTCACCCCTCCACTTT; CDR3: CASSPSGGYNSPLHF
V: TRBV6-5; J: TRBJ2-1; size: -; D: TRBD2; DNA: TGTGCCAGCAGTTACTCGATCGGGGGGGGCAATGAGCAGTTCTTC; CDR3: CASSYSIGGGNEQFF
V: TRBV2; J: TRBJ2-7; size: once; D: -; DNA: TGTGCCAGCAGTTGGTCCAGGGACGAGCAGTACTTC; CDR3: CASSWSRDEQYF
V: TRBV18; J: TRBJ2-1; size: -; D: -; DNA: TGTGCCAGCTCACTGACAGCCTACAATGAGCAGTTCTTC; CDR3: CASSLTAYNEQFF
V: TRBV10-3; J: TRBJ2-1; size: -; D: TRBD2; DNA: TGTGCCATCAAGGGACTAGCGGACGACAATGAGCAGTTCTTC; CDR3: CAIKGLADDNEQFF
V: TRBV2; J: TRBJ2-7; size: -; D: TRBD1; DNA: TGTGCCAGCAAGGGACAGGGGGCATCCTACGAGCAGTACTTC; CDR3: CASKGQGASYEQYF
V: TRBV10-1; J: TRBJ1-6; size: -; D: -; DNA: TGCGCCAGCAGTGAGTCCCTCAATTCACCCCTCCACTTT; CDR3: CASSESLNSPLHF
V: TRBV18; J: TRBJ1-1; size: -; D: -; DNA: TGTGCCAGCTCAGGGACACTGAACACTGAAGCTTTCTTT; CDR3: CASSGTLNTEAFF
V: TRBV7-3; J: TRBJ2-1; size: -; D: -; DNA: TGTGCCAGCAGCTTAATTGGCGGGACTCCCTACAATGAGCAGTTCTTC; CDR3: CASSLIGGTPYNEQFF
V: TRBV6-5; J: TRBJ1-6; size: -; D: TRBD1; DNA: TGTGCCAGCAGCCCCGGGACAGGATCTTCACCCCTCCACTTT; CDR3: CASSPGTGSSPLHF
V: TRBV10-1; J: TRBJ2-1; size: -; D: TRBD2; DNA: TGCGCCAGCAGTGAAAGGCTAGCGGGAGGGCCGGATGAGCAGTTCTTC; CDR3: CASSERLAGGPDEQFF
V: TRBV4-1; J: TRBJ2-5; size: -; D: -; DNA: TGCGCCAGCAGCCTAGCGGTTATAGAGACCCAGTACTTC; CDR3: CASSLAVIETQYF
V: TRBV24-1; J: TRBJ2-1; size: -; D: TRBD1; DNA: TGTGCCACCAGTGATGCCGATACAGGGGACAATGAGCAGTTCTTC; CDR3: CATSDADTGDNEQFF
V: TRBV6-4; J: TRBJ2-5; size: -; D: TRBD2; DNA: TGTGCCAGCAGTTTTAGCGGGAGGTTCGGAGAGACCCAGTACTTC; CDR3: CASSFSGRFGETQYF
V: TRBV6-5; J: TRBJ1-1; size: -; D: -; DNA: TGTGCCAGCAGACAGGGGAACACTGAAGCTTTCTTT; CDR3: CASRQGNTEAFF
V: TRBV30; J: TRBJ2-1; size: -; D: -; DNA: TGTGCCTGGAAGGGAGGCGAACCTGAGCAGTTCTTC; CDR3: CAWKGGEPEQFF
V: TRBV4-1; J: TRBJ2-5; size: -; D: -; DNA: TGCGCCAGCAGCCAAGATGTTGCAGTCCAAGAGACCCAGTACTTC; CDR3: CASSQDVAVQETQYF
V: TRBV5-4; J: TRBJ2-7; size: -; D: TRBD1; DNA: TGTGCCAGCAGCCGGGACAGGGACCTCTACGAGCAGTACTTC; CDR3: CASSRDRDLYEQYF
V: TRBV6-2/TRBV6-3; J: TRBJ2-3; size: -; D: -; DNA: TGTGCCAGCAGTACGCCCTACACAGATACGCAGTATTTT; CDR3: CASSTPYTDTQYF
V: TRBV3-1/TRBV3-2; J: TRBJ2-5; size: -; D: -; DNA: TGTGCCAGCAGCCACCAGGACCGGAGGGAGACCCAGTACTTC; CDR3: CASSHQDRRETQYF
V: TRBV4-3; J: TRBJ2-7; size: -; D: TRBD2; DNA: TGCGCCAGCAGCCAGGCCCTGGGACTAGTCTACGAGCAGTACTTC; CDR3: CASSQALGLVYEQYF
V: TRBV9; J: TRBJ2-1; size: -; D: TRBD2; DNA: TGTGCCAGCAGCGTAGCTGTAGCGGGAGACTACAATGAGCAGTTCTTC; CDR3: CASSVAVAGDYNEQFF
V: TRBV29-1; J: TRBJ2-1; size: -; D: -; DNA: TGCAGCGCCCCCAGGATGTCCTACAATGAGCAGTTCTTC; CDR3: CSAPRMSYNEQFF
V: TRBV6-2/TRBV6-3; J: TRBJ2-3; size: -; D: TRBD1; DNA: TGTGCCAGCAGTCGACAGGGGTTCACAGATACGCAGTATTTT; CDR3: CASSRQGFTDTQYF
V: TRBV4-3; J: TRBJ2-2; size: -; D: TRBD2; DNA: TGCGCCAGCAGCCCTACCGGGGGGACTAGCGGATTTCTGGGCACCGGGGAGCTGTTTTTT; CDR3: CASSPTGGTSGFLGTGELFF
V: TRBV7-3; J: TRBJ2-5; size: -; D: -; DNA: TGTGCCAGCAGCCCCTCGCGGGGGCGGACCCAGTACTTC; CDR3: CASSPSRGRTQYF
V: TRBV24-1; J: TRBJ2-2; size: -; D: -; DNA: TGTGCCACCAGTGATTTTTCAGGCCAGAACACCGGGGAGCTGTTTTTT; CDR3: CATSDFSGQNTGELFF
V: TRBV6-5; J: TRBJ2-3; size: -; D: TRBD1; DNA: TGTGCCAGCAGTTACGAGACAGGGGGCCCAGATACGCAGTATTTT; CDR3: CASSYETGGPDTQYF
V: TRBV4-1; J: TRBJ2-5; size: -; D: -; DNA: TGCGCCAGCAGCCAAGATCCGAGGGATGGGGAGACCCAGTACTTC; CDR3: CASSQDPRDGETQYF
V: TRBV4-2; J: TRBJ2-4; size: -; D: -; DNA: TGTGCCAGCAGCCAAGAACCAGGGGGGGCCAAAAACATTCAGTACTTC; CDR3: CASSQEPGGAKNIQYF
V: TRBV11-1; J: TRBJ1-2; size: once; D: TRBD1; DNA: TGTGCCAGCAGCTTAAGACAGGGGGCGACCTATGGCTACACCTTC; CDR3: CASSLRQGATYGYTF
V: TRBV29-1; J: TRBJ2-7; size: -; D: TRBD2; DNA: TGCAGCGTTGGGACTAGCGGATACGAGCAGTACTTC; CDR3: CSVGTSGYEQYF
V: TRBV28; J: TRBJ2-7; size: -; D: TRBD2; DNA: TGTGCCAGCAGGCCGGGGGGGTCCTCCTACGAGCAGTACTTC; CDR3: CASRPGGSSYEQYF
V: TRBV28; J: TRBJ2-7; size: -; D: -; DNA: TGTGCCAGCAGGCCTCAACCCTTGCCACTCGGGGAGCAGTACTTC; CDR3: CASRPQPLPLGEQYF
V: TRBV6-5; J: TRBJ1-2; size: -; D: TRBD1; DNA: TGTGCCAGCAGCAGGGGACAGGGGGGCTACACCTTC; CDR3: CASSRGQGGYTF
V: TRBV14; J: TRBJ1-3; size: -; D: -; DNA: TGTGCCAGCAGCCTCGGGAGCACCATATATTTT; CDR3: CASSLGSTIYF
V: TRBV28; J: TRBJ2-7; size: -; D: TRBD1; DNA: TGTGCCAGCAGTTTATGGGGACAGGGGGGATTTGAGCAGTACTTC; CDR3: CASSLWGQGGFEQYF
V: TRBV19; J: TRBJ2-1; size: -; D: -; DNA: TGTGCCAGTAGTATAGATCTTGCCCAGATTCGAAATGAGCAGTTCTTC; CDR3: CASSIDLAQIRNEQFF
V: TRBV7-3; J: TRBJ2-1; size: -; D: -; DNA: TGTGCCAGCAGCTTGGACAGATCCTACAATGAGCAGTTCTTC; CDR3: CASSLDRSYNEQFF
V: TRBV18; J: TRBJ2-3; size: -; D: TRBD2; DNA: TGTGCCAGCTCACCACTAGCGGGAAGCACAGATACGCAGTATTTT; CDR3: CASSPLAGSTDTQYF
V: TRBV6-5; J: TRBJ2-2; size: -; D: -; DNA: TGTGCCAGCAGCCGCCAAGGGGGGGCTAACGGGGAGCTGTTTTTT; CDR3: CASSRQGGANGELFF